This TCR beta chain stems from a study of blood T cell repertoires in COVID-19. Study-wide background: Samples taken during acute and convalescent COVID-19 were collected in the United States, Italy and Spain.

Original methodology: Amplifying reference gene primers gave estimates of nucleated cell counts. The table came from immunoSEQ multiplex PCR; TCRdb's copy has only in-frame clones and leaves some out. V, J and clone size are taken as reported in that table, and D and trimming were inferred from the DNA itself. The data contain 200,000 to 250,000 clones, around 83% of them singletons. Sequencing was done on a sample of PBMCs or T cells enriched from blood (not recorded which). This receptor was taken from a woman in her thirties or forties with acute COVID-19.

The CDR3 coding sequence is TGTGCCAGCAGTATCAGTATAACTGGAAACACCATATATTTT. Translating it yields CASSISITGNTIYF. The chain couples TRBV7-9 to TRBJ1-3, with unresolved D. The length of the CDR3 is 14 residues. V lost 6 bases, J lost 2 bases, and 11 bases lay in between. Germline CDR1 reads SEHNR; CDR2 reads FQNEAQ (reference sequence). The whole variable domain, remainder taken from reference TRBV7-9 and TRBJ1-3, is DTGVSQNPRHKITKRGQNVTFRCDPISEHNRLYWYRQTLGQGPEFLTYFQNEAQLEKSRLLSDRFSAERPKGSFSTLEIQRTEQGDSAMYLCASSISITGNTIYFGEGSWLTVV.